This entry features one T cell receptor beta chain sequence. Authors' data handling: Amplified reference gene primers provided the basis for estimating nucleated cell counts. Profiled with immunoSEQ multiplex PCR; TCRdb holds only in-frame clones, not every one. V, J and clone size are taken as reported in that table, and D and trimming were inferred from the DNA itself. The data show 130,000 to 150,000 clones, roughly 84% seen once. The data were taken from a study of blood T cell repertoires in COVID-19. Study-wide background: Whether acute or convalescent, the COVID-19 samples came from the United States, Italy and Spain. Sources were T cells, B-cell-depleted T cells, or PBMCs; the material itself was cDNA or gDNA.

The V gene's germline CDR1 is KGHSH and CDR2 LQKENI. CDR3 length: 16 amino acids. V lost 5 bases, J lost 2 bases, and 10 bases stayed unmatched. This TCR was sampled from a human donor with acute or convalescent COVID-19. The donor label of this sample is uncertain. Sequencing was performed on peripheral blood. This chain joins TRBV18 and TRBJ2-3, with TRBD2 matching 7 bases. In nucleotides, the CDR3 is TGTGCCAGCTCAACTTATCTAGCGGAACTCACAGATACGCAGTATTTT. Translation gives CASSTYLAELTDTQYF.